A selection of T cell receptor beta chains follows, all from one sample in a study of cytomegalovirus exposure and HLA in healthy donors. Libraries were prepared by immunoSEQ multiplex PCR; TCRdb keeps only in-frame clonotypes and omits some of them. The sample has 150,000 to 200,000 clones; approximately 81% are singletons. Input material: PBMCs. These receptors originate from a woman aged 50 to 60 in good health and CMV-seronegative. The CDR3 runs from the conserved cysteine through the conserved F or W. D genes are given only for firm matches. Only some rows state a clone size, as once, few, many or a class for expanded clones.

J,size,D,V,DNA,CDR3
TRBJ1-1,NA,NA,TRBV28,TGTGCCAGCAAGACAGGCGTGAACACTGAAGCTTTCTTT,CASKTGVNTEAFF
TRBJ2-7,NA,NA,TRBV19,TGTGCCAGTAGTATCCCCGCCTCCTACGAGCAGTACTTC,CASSIPASYEQYF
TRBJ2-1,NA,NA,TRBV28,TGTGCCAGCAGTTTACGGGACTACAATGAGCAGTTCTTC,CASSLRDYNEQFF
TRBJ2-1,NA,TRBD1,TRBV7-2,TGTGCCAGCAGCTTAACAGGGGGGAGGGAGCAGTTCTTC,CASSLTGGREQFF
TRBJ1-4,NA,NA,TRBV6-5,TGTGCCAGCAGTCGCGGGTGGACTAATGAAAAACTGTTTTTT,CASSRGWTNEKLFF
TRBJ1-1,few,TRBD1,TRBV19,TGTGCCAGTAGGGACAGGGGGCGATTTCCTGAAGCTTTCTTT,CASRDRGRFPEAFF
TRBJ2-1,NA,NA,TRBV27,TGTGCCAGCAGTAAACCGGGGAATGAGCAGTTCTTC,CASSKPGNEQFF
TRBJ2-2,NA,TRBD1,TRBV28,TGTGCCAGCAGTTCCGGGACAGGGGTTTACGACGGGGAGCTGTTTTTT,CASSSGTGVYDGELFF
TRBJ2-5,NA,NA,TRBV2,TGTGCCAGCAGTGACCCGGGTGAGACCCAGTACTTC,CASSDPGETQYF
TRBJ2-3,NA,TRBD2,TRBV5-6,TGTGCCAGCAGCCTACAAGCGGGGGTCCGCACAGATACGCAGTATTTT,CASSLQAGVRTDTQYF
TRBJ1-1,NA,TRBD1,TRBV6-5,TGTGCCAGCAGTATCAGGGGGGCCACTGAAGCTTTCTTT,CASSIRGATEAFF
TRBJ2-7,few,NA,TRBV27,TGTGCCAGCCCCCGCCGTTCGGGGTTGGGTGGCCACGAGCAGTACTTC,CASPRRSGLGGHEQYF
TRBJ1-1,few,TRBD1,TRBV5-4,TGCGCCAGCAGCCAGGGGGGTCAGAACACTGAAGCTTTCTTT,CASSQGGQNTEAFF
TRBJ1-6,NA,NA,TRBV9,TGTGCCAGCAGCGTAGAGTGGCAGGTCTCCTATAATTCACCCCTCCACTTT,CASSVEWQVSYNSPLHF
TRBJ2-1,NA,TRBD2,TRBV4-1,TGCGCCAGCAGCCAGCCCTTGAGTAGCGGGAACTCTGAGCAGTTCTTC,CASSQPLSSGNSEQFF
TRBJ2-1,few,TRBD2,TRBV7-2,TGTGCCAGCAGCTTAGCGCGGACGGGGGGGCCGTACAATGAGCAGTTCTTC,CASSLARTGGPYNEQFF
TRBJ1-5,NA,NA,TRBV5-5,TGTGCCAGCAGCTTGATTTTTTCAGAAAGCAATCAGCCCCAGCATTTT,CASSLIFSESNQPQHF
TRBJ2-7,NA,TRBD2,TRBV7-2,TGTGCCAGCAGTTCGTTAGCGGGGGGGCTCGGCGAGCAGTACTTC,CASSSLAGGLGEQYF
TRBJ2-1,NA,NA,TRBV28,TGTGCCAGCAGTTTAGTAGTGTCCTACAATGAGCAGTTCTTC,CASSLVVSYNEQFF
TRBJ1-4,NA,NA,TRBV6-6,TGTGCCAGCAGCTTACAGGCGAATGAAAAACTGTTTTTT,CASSLQANEKLFF
TRBJ1-1,NA,TRBD1,TRBV11-2,TGTGCCAGCAGCTTTACAGGGGAAGTAGAAGCTTTCTTT,CASSFTGEVEAFF
TRBJ1-2,once,TRBD1,TRBV10-3,TGTGCCATCAGTACCGGGACAGCCTCTAACTATGGCTACACCTTC,CAISTGTASNYGYTF
TRBJ1-1,NA,TRBD1,TRBV5-6,TGTGCCAGCAGCCCAGGGGACAGGGTTAACACTGAAGCTTTCTTT,CASSPGDRVNTEAFF
TRBJ2-3,NA,NA,TRBV10-3,TGTGCCATCAGTGGGGGGGGCGCCAGCACAGATACGCAGTATTTT,CAISGGGASTDTQYF
TRBJ1-5,NA,NA,TRBV28,TGTGCCAGTGCCCGGACCATAGGGGATCAGCCCCAGCATTTT,CASARTIGDQPQHF
TRBJ1-2,NA,NA,TRBV5-1,TGCGCCAGCAGCCCCGAGACAATCCTTGGGGGCTACACCTTC,CASSPETILGGYTF
TRBJ1-2,NA,TRBD1,TRBV5-6,TGTGCCAGCAGCTTCGTTGGACAGGGCTATGGCTACACCTTC,CASSFVGQGYGYTF
TRBJ2-1,NA,TRBD1,TRBV5-4,TGTGCCAGCAGCACCAGGACAGGGGATGATGAGCAGTTCTTC,CASSTRTGDDEQFF
TRBJ1-5,once,TRBD1,TRBV6-1,TGTGCCAGCAGGACGGACAGGGCGTTGAATCAGCCCCAGCATTTT,CASRTDRALNQPQHF
TRBJ2-7,once,NA,TRBV7-9,TGTGCCAGCAGCTTAGTACAGGGAATTAGCGAGCAGTACTTC,CASSLVQGISEQYF
TRBJ2-1,NA,TRBD2,TRBV19,TGTGCCAGTAGTAGGGGACTAGCGGGTGCCAGCTCCTACAATGAGCAGTTCTTC,CASSRGLAGASSYNEQFF
TRBJ1-1,NA,NA,TRBV19,TGTGCCAGTACTTGGCAGAACACTGAAGCTTTCTTT,CASTWQNTEAFF
TRBJ2-7,once,NA,TRBV12-2,TGTGCAAGTCGCAAAAATCCCCGCGAGCAGTACTTC,CASRKNPREQYF
TRBJ2-3,NA,TRBD2,TRBV6-5,TGTGCCAGCAGTAGCGGGGTTTGGACAGATACGCAGTATTTT,CASSSGVWTDTQYF
TRBJ1-4,few,TRBD1,TRBV7-9,TGTTCCAGCAGCTTAGACAGGACAGGGGGTGAAAAACTGTTTTTT,CSSSLDRTGGEKLFF
TRBJ2-7,NA,NA,TRBV27,TGTGCCAGCAGTTTATCAGCGGCGGGAACCTCCTACGAGCAGTACTTC,CASSLSAAGTSYEQYF
TRBJ2-2,few,TRBD1,TRBV4-1,TGCGCCAGCAGCCAGACACAGGGGGCCACCGGGGAGCTGTTTTTT,CASSQTQGATGELFF
TRBJ2-5,NA,NA,TRBV28,TGTGCCAGCAGTCCGCAGGGGTCCTCGTACCAAGAGACCCAGTACTTC,CASSPQGSSYQETQYF
TRBJ1-5,NA,NA,TRBV5-4,TGTGCCAGCAGCTTGGGAGGAGACAATCAGCCCCAGCATTTT,CASSLGGDNQPQHF
TRBJ1-1,few,NA,TRBV2,TGTGCCAGCAGGGAGGGCATCGGCGGCGAAGCTTTCTTT,CASREGIGGEAFF
TRBJ2-1,NA,NA,TRBV19,TGTGCCAGTAGTAGACGAGGGGGGGAAAGGTCCTACAATGAGCAGTTCTTC,CASSRRGGERSYNEQFF
TRBJ1-5,NA,NA,TRBV6-5,TGTGCCAGCAGTTACCGGGACAATCAGCCCCAGCATTTT,CASSYRDNQPQHF
TRBJ2-1,NA,NA,TRBV2,TGTGCCAGCAGTTTCCGGGCCTCTCGGGGGAACGAGCAGTTCTTC,CASSFRASRGNEQFF
TRBJ1-1,NA,NA,TRBV5-6,TGTGCCAGCAGCTTGGCCAGGAATAGGGGTCTGAACACTGAAGCTTTCTTT,CASSLARNRGLNTEAFF
TRBJ1-1,NA,NA,TRBV5-1,TGCGCCAGCAGCTTAGGACAGATGAACACTGAAGCTTTCTTT,CASSLGQMNTEAFF
TRBJ1-6,NA,TRBD1,TRBV19,TGTGCCAGCACCGGGACAGCTAATTCACCCCTCCACTTT,CASTGTANSPLHF
TRBJ2-7,NA,TRBD2,TRBV2,TGTGCCAGCACCCTGACTAGCGCACACTCCTACGAGCAGTACTTC,CASTLTSAHSYEQYF
TRBJ2-7,NA,TRBD2,TRBV15,TGTGCCACCAGCAGAGGGGGCGCGGGGGGAGGGAACGAGCAGTACTTC,CATSRGGAGGGNEQYF
TRBJ1-1,once,NA,TRBV29-1,TGCAGCGTTGAAGGACAGATCATGAACACTGAAGCTTTCTTT,CSVEGQIMNTEAFF
TRBJ1-2,NA,TRBD1,TRBV4-3,TGCGCCAGCGGCCAAGACACGACAGGGACATTCTATGGCTACACCTTC,CASGQDTTGTFYGYTF
TRBJ1-3,NA,NA,TRBV2,TGTGCCAGCAGGTACGACAGCTCTACTGGAAACACCATATATTTT,CASRYDSSTGNTIYF
TRBJ2-1,NA,TRBD2,TRBV27,TGTGCCAGCAGTTTAGCGGGAGGCTTCAATGAGCAGTTCTTC,CASSLAGGFNEQFF
TRBJ1-1,NA,NA,TRBV7-2,TGTGCCAGCAGCGCTTCAGCGGTGAACACTGAAGCTTTCTTT,CASSASAVNTEAFF